This T cell receptor (beta chain) was sequenced during a study of blood T cells in healthy people across ages (dated by TCRdb to the mid-2010s). For the wider study: In model experiments, template switching captured roughly one uniquely barcoded TCR beta cDNA molecule for every two T cells. The donors were split into four age groups: young (average approximately 16 years), middle-aged (roughly 39), aged (roughly 60) and long-lived (more than 80). The study analyzed two additional independent replicas of 1 million unique cDNA reads from the same blood draw for two donors, one aged 18 to 29 and one aged 80 or older. To avoid experimental bias, donors of different ages were distributed randomly across sequencing lanes. Using deep sequencing normalized with unique cDNA molecular identifiers, the study measured how TCR beta repertoire diversity changes with age. Study-wide findings and limitations: There was a strong correlation between observed TCR beta diversity and the percentage of naive T cells measured by flow cytometry. As age increased, observed TCR beta diversity per million T cells dropped in a roughly linear way, and a significant reduction was already evident by age about 40. Compared with the aged group, more naive CD4+ T cells, fewer expanded clones and increased TCR diversity were shown by the long-lived group, suggesting age selection. Estimates of total diversity based on one million sequenced T cells were considered lower bounds and underestimates. Donor CMV infection status was unknown, potentially confounding age-related changes in expanded clonotypes. Since profiling was done on bulk unsorted PBMCs, naive and antigen-experienced compartments could not be conclusively compared.

V lost 3 bases and J lost 0 bases, and the count of bases not matched to a germline gene is 7. The cysteine opens and the phenylalanine closes a CDR3 of 16 amino acids. Only CDR3 DNA remains: 48 bases, in frame from the first base. In the germline V gene, CDR1 corresponds to ENHRY and CDR2 to SYGVKD. Libraries were prepared through 5' RACE. The instrument given in TCRdb is Illumina HiSeq 2500. A second PCR of about 7 to 12 cycles was run with a J-beta primer mix and a sample-barcoded 5' primer. A unique molecular identifier was introduced onto each TCR beta cDNA molecule by a template-switch 5' adaptor carrying 12 random nucleotides. Each sample yielded at least 2.5 million CDR3-containing paired-end reads. The Mint cDNA synthesis kit, primed by a TRBC-specific oligonucleotide, was used to synthesize first-strand cDNA from all RNA. Following uracil-DNA glycosylase treatment, all cDNA underwent a first 18-cycle PCR with the universal primers M1SS and BC2_uni_R. The source study handled its data this way. Each sample was normalized by randomly selecting 1 million high-quality reads, each carrying a distinct molecular identifier. Reads sharing molecular identifiers were discarded rather than binned into consensus sequences. MiTCR, run with a Q25 quality threshold and the strictest error-elimination algorithm, handled CDR3 identification, clonotype clustering and error correction. A nonparametric unseen species model using Euler transformation provided a lower-bound estimate of total TCR beta diversity. TCRdb took the public reads, trimmed them with fastp at Q25, ran MiXCR for clone calling and kept in-frame beta chains. Entries are consolidated by CDR3 protein sequence, retaining the most common genes and DNA. It is TCRdb's table, rather than the study itself, that gives the V and J calls and clone size. For this sample there are over 700,000 distinct CDR3 sequences; about 53% appear just once. The leading ten clones occupy 41% of the sample.

The roughly 42 donors, aged about 6 to 100 years, were systemically healthy Caucasian individuals from Russia. Each donor gave 8 to 10 milliliters of peripheral blood, drawn into EDTA-treated Vacutainer tubes. PBMCs were isolated by Ficoll-Paque density-gradient centrifugation, with at least 6 million obtained per sample. Trizol reagent was used to extract total RNA from the PBMCs, yielding at least 5 micrograms per sample. For every donor, flow cytometry on a PBMC aliquot measured the percentage of naive CD45RAhigh/CD27high T cells. Worth noting for this clonotype: Its recognized antigen is unknown. Nothing much larger sits one base from this clone, and base qualities are not available.

This receptor was identified in a man at least 80 years old in good health. The sample was blood. The sequence joins TRBV10-3 to TRBJ1-2, with 7 bases aligning to TRBD1. The CDR3 region has the sequence CAISELGTAANYGYTF. The DNA sequence is as follows: TGTGCCATCAGTGAACTAGGGACAGCAGCTAACTATGGCTACACCTTC.